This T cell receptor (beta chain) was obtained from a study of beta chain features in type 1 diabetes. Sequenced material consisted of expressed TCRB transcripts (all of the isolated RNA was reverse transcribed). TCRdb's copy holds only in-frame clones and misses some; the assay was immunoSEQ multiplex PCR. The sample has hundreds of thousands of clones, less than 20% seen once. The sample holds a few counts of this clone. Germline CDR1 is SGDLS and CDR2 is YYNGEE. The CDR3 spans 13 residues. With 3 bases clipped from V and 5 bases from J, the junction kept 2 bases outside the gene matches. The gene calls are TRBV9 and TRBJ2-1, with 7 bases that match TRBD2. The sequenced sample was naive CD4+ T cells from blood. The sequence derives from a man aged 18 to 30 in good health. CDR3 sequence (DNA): TGTGCCAGCAGCGACGGGACTAACAATGAGCAGTTCTTC. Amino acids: CASSDGTNNEQFF.